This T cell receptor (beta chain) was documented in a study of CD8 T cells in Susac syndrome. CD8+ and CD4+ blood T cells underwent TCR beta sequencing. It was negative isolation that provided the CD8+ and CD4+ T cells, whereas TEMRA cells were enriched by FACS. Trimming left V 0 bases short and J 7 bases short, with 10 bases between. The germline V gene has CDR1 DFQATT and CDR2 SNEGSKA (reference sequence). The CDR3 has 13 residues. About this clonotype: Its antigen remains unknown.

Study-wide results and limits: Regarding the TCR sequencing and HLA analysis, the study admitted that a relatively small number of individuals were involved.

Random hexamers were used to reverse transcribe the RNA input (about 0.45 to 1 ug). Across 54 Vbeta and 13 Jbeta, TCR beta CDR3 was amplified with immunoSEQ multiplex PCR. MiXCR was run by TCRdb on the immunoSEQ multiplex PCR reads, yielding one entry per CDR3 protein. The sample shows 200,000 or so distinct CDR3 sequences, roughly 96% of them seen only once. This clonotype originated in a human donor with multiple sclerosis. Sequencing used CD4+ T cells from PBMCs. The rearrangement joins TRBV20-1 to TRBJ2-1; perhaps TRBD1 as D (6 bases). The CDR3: CSAREQGWNEQFF. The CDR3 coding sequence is TGCAGTGCTAGAGAACAGGGCTGGAATGAGCAGTTCTTC.